Each of the 6 T cell receptor beta chains below was sequenced from the same sample in a study of Ad26.COV2.S vaccination and SARS-CoV-2 variants. The sample's treatment: around 19 received Ad26.COV2.S at low or high dose, single or two shots; about 5 received placebo; per-sample allocation not given. Each sample was drawn 63 days after the first injection (of vaccine or placebo). Sequencing used immunoSEQ multiplex PCR; TCRdb keeps in-frame clones, though not all of them. Of 350,000 to 600,000 clones in the sample, nearly 90% were seen once. The sequencing here drew on peripheral blood, taken in a trial of Ad26.COV2.S vaccine versus placebo. These receptors all come from a person between 18 and 60 years old who received the Ad26.COV2.S COVID-19 vaccine or a placebo.

This chain uses TRBV7-9 with TRBJ2-7, with D hard to call. The V gene lost 0 bases and the J gene lost 5 bases, with 17 bases spanning the gap. CDR1 SEHNR and CDR2 FQNEAQ come from the germline V gene (reference sequence). The CDR3 is 16 residues long. As DNA, the CDR3 is TGTGCCAGCAGCTTAGCTCAGATAACCCTGGGCCACGAGCAGTACTTC. It encodes CASSLAQITLGHEQYF.

The chain carries TRBV18 and TRBJ1-1; 7 bases match TRBD1. CDR1 is KGHSH and CDR2 is LQKENI in the germline V gene. V shed 7 bases, J shed 1 base, and the junction held 6 bases outside the gene matches. The CDR3 extends over 14 amino acids. Here the CDR3 reads CASFPTGPNTEAFF. CDR3 bases: TGTGCCAGCTTTCCGACAGGGCCGAACACTGAAGCTTTCTTT.

The CDR3 loop is CAGRSSANTGELFF. The CDR3 bases are TGTGCCGGACGATCTAGCGCCAACACCGGGGAGCTGTTTTTT. The V call is TRBV11-1, the J call TRBJ2-2; the D gene is possibly TRBD2 (6 bases). Per the germline V gene, CDR1 is SGHAT and CDR2 is FQDESV (reference sequence). The V end was cut by 11 bases, the J end by 2 bases, with 15 bases between. The CDR3 is made up of 14 amino acids.

This chain joins TRBV28 and TRBJ2-1, with D perhaps TRBD1 (6 bases). The CDR3 is 17 amino acids. V was trimmed by 5 bases and J by 0 bases, leaving 17 bases between them. Germline lookup yields CDR1 MDHEN and CDR2 SYDVKM. The CDR3: CASSPWDTTSSYNEQFF. In DNA form, the CDR3 reads TGTGCCAGCAGTCCATGGGACACTACAAGCTCCTACAATGAGCAGTTCTTC.

This clone was seen only a few times. The chain recombines TRBV7-9 with TRBJ2-2; 11 bases are shared with TRBD2. This CDR3 is built from 20 residues. V shed 5 bases and J 3 bases; nucleotides not matched to a gene: 17. Germline CDR1 is SEHNR and CDR2 is FQNEAQ (reference sequence). For the CDR3, the DNA is TGTGCCAGCAGCAGCGGCGCGGGACTAGCGGTAAAAGGGGACACCGGGGAGCTGTTTTTT. This encodes CASSSGAGLAVKGDTGELFF.

The chain has TRBV10-2 and TRBJ1-5; 7 positions agree with TRBD1. Germline CDR1 reads WSHSY; CDR2 reads SAAADI. After removal of 6 bases from V and 2 bases from J, the junction contained 7 bases not matched to a gene. CDR3 size: 15 residues. The CDR3 DNA is TGCGCCAGCAGGCCCGACAGGGTAGGCAATCAGCCCCAGCATTTT. It yields the protein CASRPDRVGNQPQHF.